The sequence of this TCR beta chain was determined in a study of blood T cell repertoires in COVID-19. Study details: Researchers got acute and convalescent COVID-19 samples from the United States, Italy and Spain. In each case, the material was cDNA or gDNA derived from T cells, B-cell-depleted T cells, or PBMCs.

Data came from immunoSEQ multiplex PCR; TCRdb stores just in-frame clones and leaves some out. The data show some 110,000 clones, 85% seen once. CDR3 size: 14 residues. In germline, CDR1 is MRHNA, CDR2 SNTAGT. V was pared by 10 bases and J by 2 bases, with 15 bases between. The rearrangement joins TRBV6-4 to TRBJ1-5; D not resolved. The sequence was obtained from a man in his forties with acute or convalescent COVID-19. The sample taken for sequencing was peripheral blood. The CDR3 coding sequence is TGTGCCACCTCGTCTCCCGAGGGCAATCAGCCCCAGCATTTT. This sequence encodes CATSSPEGNQPQHF.